The T cell receptor (beta chain) under discussion was sequenced for a study of cytomegalovirus exposure and HLA in healthy donors. The overall study: Earlier sequencing of about 179 million T cells yielded roughly 100 million unique TCR beta sequences.

Primers for the PCR totalled 60 Vbeta and 13 Jbeta. Original methodology: An analysis that came later counted some 85 million unique TCR beta chains, some 11 million shared. Here immunoSEQ multiplex PCR was the method, and the copy in TCRdb shows in-frame clones only, minus some. That table furnishes V, J and clone size, whereas the DNA furnished D and trimming. The data contain roughly 150,000 clones, 73% of them singletons. Notes on this clone: Antigen: not known.

Nominally healthy donors provided the samples, though records likely missed some immune exposures. General study points: In a later analysis, several top co-occurrence clusters appeared linked to parvovirus B19, influenza, CMV and Epstein-Barr virus.

This CDR3 comprises 15 residues. With 5 bases clipped from V and 4 bases from J, the junction kept 6 bases outside the gene matches. Germline V gene data show CDR1 as SGHTA and CDR2 as FQGNSA. The sequenced material came from PBMCs. The chain joins TRBV7-2 to TRBJ1-2, with 11 bases fitting TRBD1. This receptor was obtained from a woman aged 18-29 years in good health and CMV-seropositive. The CDR3 DNA sequence: TGTGCCAGCAGCCCTGGACAGGGGGCAGGCTATGGCTACACCTTC. This codes for CASSPGQGAGYGYTF.